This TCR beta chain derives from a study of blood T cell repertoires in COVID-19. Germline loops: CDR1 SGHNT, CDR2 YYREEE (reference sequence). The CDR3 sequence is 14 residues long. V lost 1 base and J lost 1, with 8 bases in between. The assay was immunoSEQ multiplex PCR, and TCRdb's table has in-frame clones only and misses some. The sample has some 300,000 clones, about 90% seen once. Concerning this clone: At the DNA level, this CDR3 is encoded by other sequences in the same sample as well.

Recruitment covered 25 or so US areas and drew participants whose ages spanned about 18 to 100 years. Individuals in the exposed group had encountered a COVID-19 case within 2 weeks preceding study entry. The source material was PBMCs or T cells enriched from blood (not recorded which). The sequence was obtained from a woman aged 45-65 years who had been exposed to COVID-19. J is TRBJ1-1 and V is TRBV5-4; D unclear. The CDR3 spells CASSLRTGNTEAFF. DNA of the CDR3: TGTGCCAGCAGCTTGAGAACCGGGAACACTGAAGCTTTCTTT.